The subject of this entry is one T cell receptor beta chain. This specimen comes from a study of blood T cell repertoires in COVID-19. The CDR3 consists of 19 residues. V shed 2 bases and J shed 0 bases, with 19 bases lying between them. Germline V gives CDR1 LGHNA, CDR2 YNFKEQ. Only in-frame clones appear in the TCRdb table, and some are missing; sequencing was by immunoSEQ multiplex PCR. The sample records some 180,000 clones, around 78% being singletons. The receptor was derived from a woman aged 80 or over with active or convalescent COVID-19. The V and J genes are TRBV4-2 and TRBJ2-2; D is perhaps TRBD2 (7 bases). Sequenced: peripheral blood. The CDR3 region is CASSQRRLAGAANTGELFF. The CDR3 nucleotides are TGTGCCAGCAGCCAACGGCGCCTGGCGGGGGCCGCGAACACCGGGGAGCTGTTTTTT.